These T cell receptor beta chains were read from a single sample in a study of post-analysis software for immune sequencing data. Via MiXCR, TCRdb re-called the PCR reads, giving one row per CDR3 protein. This sample has fewer than 850,000 distinct CDR3 sequences, with around 45% found just once. The specimen sequenced was blood. All receptors come from a girl aged 10-17 years with multiple sclerosis. Both conserved end residues are part of each CDR3. D genes are given only for firm matches. Not all rows give a size; the values are once, few, many and, for expanded clones, a class.

j_call: TRBJ1-1
d_call: TRBD1
clone_size: NA
v_call: TRBV2
cdr3_nt: TGTGCCAGCAGTGCCCTTGGGGACAGATTTAACACTGAAGCTTTCTTT
cdr3_aa: CASSALGDRFNTEAFF

j_call: TRBJ2-5
d_call: TRBD1
clone_size: once
v_call: TRBV12-3/TRBV12-4
cdr3_nt: TGTGCCGGCAGTTCCAGGACAGGGGGAAGGGAGACCCAGTACTTC
cdr3_aa: CAGSSRTGGRETQYF

j_call: TRBJ2-3
d_call: TRBD2
clone_size: NA
v_call: TRBV20-1
cdr3_nt: TGCAGTGCTAGAGTCCCCTACGGGGGGAGCACAGATACGCAGTATTTT
cdr3_aa: CSARVPYGGSTDTQYF

j_call: TRBJ2-7
d_call: NA
clone_size: NA
v_call: TRBV6-2/TRBV6-3
cdr3_nt: TGTGCCAGCAGTTACTCGATTCCCCTGACTAAAGACTCCTACGAGCAGTACTTC
cdr3_aa: CASSYSIPLTKDSYEQYF

j_call: TRBJ2-5
d_call: NA
clone_size: few
v_call: TRBV7-9
cdr3_nt: TGTGCCAGCAGCCAGGTGTTGGGCACGGAGACCCAGTACTTC
cdr3_aa: CASSQVLGTETQYF

j_call: TRBJ2-7
d_call: NA
clone_size: NA
v_call: TRBV20-1
cdr3_nt: TGCAGTGCTAGAGTGGGGTATGGTAGCGGAGTCTACGAGCAGTACTTC
cdr3_aa: CSARVGYGSGVYEQYF

j_call: TRBJ2-7
d_call: NA
clone_size: NA
v_call: TRBV9
cdr3_nt: TGTGCCAGCAGCGCCAACCCGGCGGGACGTAATCACGAGCAGTACTTC
cdr3_aa: CASSANPAGRNHEQYF

j_call: TRBJ2-5
d_call: TRBD2
clone_size: once
v_call: TRBV20-1
cdr3_nt: TGCAGTGCTAGAGATGGAGGGCCAGCGGGGGGATATCAAGAGACCCAGTACTTC
cdr3_aa: CSARDGGPAGGYQETQYF

j_call: TRBJ1-5
d_call: NA
clone_size: NA
v_call: TRBV28
cdr3_nt: TGTGCCAGCAGTTTCGGTGAGGCCTTGGGGGGGCCCCAGCATTTT
cdr3_aa: CASSFGEALGGPQHF

j_call: TRBJ2-7
d_call: TRBD2
clone_size: NA
v_call: TRBV5-4
cdr3_nt: TGTGCCAGCAGCCCCTCTAGCGGGAGACTATCCTACGAGCAGTACTTC
cdr3_aa: CASSPSSGRLSYEQYF

j_call: TRBJ2-5
d_call: TRBD2
clone_size: few
v_call: TRBV20-1
cdr3_nt: TGCAGTGCTAGATCCGGGGTAGCGGGAGAAGAGACCCAGTACTTC
cdr3_aa: CSARSGVAGEETQYF

j_call: TRBJ1-1
d_call: NA
clone_size: NA
v_call: TRBV19
cdr3_nt: TGTGCCAGTAGTATAGGGGCAGGGATGAACACTGAAGCTTTCTTT
cdr3_aa: CASSIGAGMNTEAFF

j_call: TRBJ1-1
d_call: NA
clone_size: few
v_call: TRBV20-1
cdr3_nt: TGCAGTGCTAGAGCCGAGGACGGGGTCACTGAAGCTTTCTTT
cdr3_aa: CSARAEDGVTEAFF

j_call: TRBJ2-3
d_call: TRBD2
clone_size: NA
v_call: TRBV4-2
cdr3_nt: TGTGCCAGCAGCCAAGTTGGGACTAGCGGCACAGATACGCAGTATTTT
cdr3_aa: CASSQVGTSGTDTQYF

j_call: TRBJ1-2
d_call: TRBD1
clone_size: once
v_call: TRBV20-1
cdr3_nt: TGCAGTGCTCCCCAGACAGGGTGGAACTATGGCTACACCTTC
cdr3_aa: CSAPQTGWNYGYTF

j_call: TRBJ2-7
d_call: TRBD2
clone_size: few
v_call: TRBV7-6
cdr3_nt: TGTGCCAGCAGCCCGGGGACTAGCGGGAGTAGATACGAGCAGTACTTC
cdr3_aa: CASSPGTSGSRYEQYF

j_call: TRBJ2-7
d_call: TRBD2
clone_size: few
v_call: TRBV6-5
cdr3_nt: TGTGCCAGCAGTTACTCGATGGAGACTAGCGGGAATATCGAGCAGTACTTC
cdr3_aa: CASSYSMETSGNIEQYF

j_call: TRBJ2-3
d_call: TRBD2
clone_size: NA
v_call: TRBV12-3/TRBV12-4
cdr3_nt: TGTGCCAGCAGACTAGCGTACACAGATACGCAGTATTTT
cdr3_aa: CASRLAYTDTQYF

j_call: TRBJ2-1
d_call: TRBD2
clone_size: few
v_call: TRBV29-1
cdr3_nt: TGCAGCGTGCCTGCGGGAGCGCTCAAGTATGAGCAGTTCTTC
cdr3_aa: CSVPAGALKYEQFF

j_call: TRBJ2-7
d_call: NA
clone_size: NA
v_call: TRBV30
cdr3_nt: TGTGCCTGGAGCTTAGTCAGGGCTCACGAGCAGTACTTC
cdr3_aa: CAWSLVRAHEQYF

j_call: TRBJ2-7
d_call: TRBD2
clone_size: few
v_call: TRBV28
cdr3_nt: TGTGCATCCCTCAGCCTAGCGGGAGGGCCGGCCTACGAGCAGTACTTC
cdr3_aa: CASLSLAGGPAYEQYF

j_call: TRBJ2-1
d_call: NA
clone_size: few
v_call: TRBV27
cdr3_nt: TGTGCCAGCAGTTTATTGGGCGGCCGTAGTGAGCAGTTCTTC
cdr3_aa: CASSLLGGRSEQFF

j_call: TRBJ1-1
d_call: NA
clone_size: few
v_call: TRBV29-1
cdr3_nt: TGCAGCGTTGAGGCGGGGAACACTGAAGCTTTCTTT
cdr3_aa: CSVEAGNTEAFF

j_call: TRBJ2-3
d_call: TRBD2
clone_size: few
v_call: TRBV20-1
cdr3_nt: TGCAGTGCTAGTTTTCTAGCGGGAGGTGTGGCAGATACGCAGTATTTT
cdr3_aa: CSASFLAGGVADTQYF

j_call: TRBJ2-7
d_call: TRBD1
clone_size: few
v_call: TRBV27
cdr3_nt: TGTGCCAGCAGTTTATCGGGGACAGGGCCCTACGAGCAGTACTTC
cdr3_aa: CASSLSGTGPYEQYF

j_call: TRBJ1-5
d_call: TRBD1
clone_size: NA
v_call: TRBV10-3
cdr3_nt: TGTGCCATCAGCACGGGACAGGGGAAAGGAACGCCCCAGCATTTT
cdr3_aa: CAISTGQGKGTPQHF

j_call: TRBJ1-1
d_call: NA
clone_size: NA
v_call: TRBV10-3
cdr3_nt: TGTGCCATCAGTGAGTCCGGGGTCGGGACTGAAGCTTTCTTT
cdr3_aa: CAISESGVGTEAFF

j_call: TRBJ2-7
d_call: NA
clone_size: NA
v_call: TRBV3-1
cdr3_nt: TGTGCCAGCAGCCAGCAGAGGGAGCAGTACTTC
cdr3_aa: CASSQQREQYF

j_call: TRBJ1-5
d_call: NA
clone_size: once
v_call: TRBV7-8
cdr3_nt: TGTGCCAGCAGTCATAAAATCGTGTCGGGAAGTGGCAATCAGCCCCAGCATTTT
cdr3_aa: CASSHKIVSGSGNQPQHF

j_call: TRBJ2-1
d_call: NA
clone_size: NA
v_call: TRBV28
cdr3_nt: TGTGCCAGCAGTTTTCCCCTGTTCTTC
cdr3_aa: CASSFPLFF

j_call: TRBJ2-1
d_call: TRBD1
clone_size: NA
v_call: TRBV5-5
cdr3_nt: TGTGCCAGCAGCTTTCTAACCAGACTCCGACAGGGGAGATTCGATGAGCAGTTCTTC
cdr3_aa: CASSFLTRLRQGRFDEQFF

j_call: TRBJ2-3
d_call: NA
clone_size: NA
v_call: TRBV20-1
cdr3_nt: TGCAGTGCTCGTACGTCCCTCGGCACAGATACGCAGTATTTT
cdr3_aa: CSARTSLGTDTQYF

j_call: TRBJ2-1
d_call: NA
clone_size: once
v_call: TRBV3-1
cdr3_nt: TGTGCCAGCAGCCCGGGGGAGACAGGGAGGGACAATGAGCAGTTCTTC
cdr3_aa: CASSPGETGRDNEQFF